This T cell receptor beta chain was observed in a study of T cell responses to AZD1222 COVID-19 vaccine. Study results and caveats: Of the AZD1222 recipients, only 6 or 7 were seropositive at baseline. Targets within unmutated variant regions were reportedly found for nearly half of spike-specific TCRs. Every sample of the repertoires postdated the peak T cell response.

The CDR3 contains 14 residues. Trimming removed 1 base from V and 4 bases from J, with 10 bases in between. Germline values: CDR1 SGHTA, CDR2 FQGTGA. Clones were read by immunoSEQ multiplex PCR, and TCRdb kept only the in-frame ones, dropping some. The sample contains more than 150,000 clones, about nine tenths of which appear only once. For this clone: Antigen unknown.

This chain connects TRBV7-3 to TRBJ1-1; D not certain. The specimen comprised peripheral blood, sampled after recovery from COVID-19. The origin of this receptor is an adult who had recovered from COVID-19. The CDR3 DNA sequence: TGTGCCAGCAGCTTAAATGGGCCAAGCACTGAAGCTTTCTTT. This encodes CASSLNGPSTEAFF.